A selection of T cell receptor beta chains follows, all from one sample in a study of monozygotic twins with inflammatory bowel disease. After re-calling the 5' RACE reads, TCRdb lists one entry per CDR3 protein, DNA absent. In all, the sample yields about 160,000 distinct CDR3 sequences. Sequenced: blood. These receptors were collected from a human donor with ulcerative colitis or Crohn's disease, or a healthy co-twin of an affected twin (not recorded which). CDR3s include the opening cysteine and the closing phenylalanine or tryptophan. The order of the fields is J gene, V gene, CDR3 protein.

J: TRBJ2-1; V: TRBV11-2; CDR3: CASSLGRGDGYEQFF
J: TRBJ2-5; V: TRBV6-6; CDR3: CASSRDPQETQYF
J: TRBJ2-7; V: TRBV7-2; CDR3: CASSSAFGAEQYF
J: TRBJ2-5; V: TRBV5-1; CDR3: CASSRDLSETQYF
J: TRBJ2-1; V: TRBV7-9; CDR3: CASSPQGWSIWQFF
J: TRBJ1-5; V: TRBV7-8; CDR3: CASSSDLGGQPQHF
J: TRBJ1-6; V: TRBV9; CDR3: CASSAARTGRSPLHF
J: TRBJ2-1; V: TRBV20-1; CDR3: CSATTRPNEQFF
J: TRBJ1-2; V: TRBV29-1; CDR3: CSVGSTAPRQGYTF
J: TRBJ2-7; V: TRBV10-3; CDR3: CAISEQGYEQYF
J: TRBJ2-2; V: TRBV6-2/TRBV6-3; CDR3: CASSYWRASGGRSTGELFF
J: TRBJ1-2; V: TRBV12-3/TRBV12-4; CDR3: CASSSRTVSPGYTF
J: TRBJ2-5; V: TRBV29-1; CDR3: CSLRARGWGETQYF
J: TRBJ2-7; V: TRBV30; CDR3: CAMDTPYEQYF
J: TRBJ1-2; V: TRBV7-2; CDR3: CASSLRGANYGYTF
J: TRBJ2-1; V: TRBV20-1; CDR3: CSALLAGVDNEQFF
J: TRBJ1-2; V: TRBV20-1; CDR3: CSAGPTGGEYGYTF
J: TRBJ1-5; V: TRBV30; CDR3: CAWSTGQGYSNQPQHF
J: TRBJ2-5; V: TRBV5-1; CDR3: CASSPPELRETQYF
J: TRBJ2-7; V: TRBV20-1; CDR3: CSAPPGQQLREQYF
J: TRBJ2-5; V: TRBV11-2; CDR3: CASSLRGPRQETQYF
J: TRBJ2-7; V: TRBV6-1; CDR3: CASNPKGETGGDEQYF
J: TRBJ2-2; V: TRBV4-3; CDR3: CASSLFGGMNTGELFF
J: TRBJ2-1; V: TRBV7-6; CDR3: CASSLPVGTSQIGQFF
J: TRBJ1-1; V: TRBV7-3; CDR3: CASSLGLFTEAFF
J: TRBJ1-1; V: TRBV5-5; CDR3: CASSSLLRGRTTEAFF
J: TRBJ1-1; V: TRBV27; CDR3: CASSPRGSNTEAFF
J: TRBJ2-7; V: TRBV12-3/TRBV12-4; CDR3: CASSKQYEQYF
J: TRBJ2-5; V: TRBV5-4; CDR3: CASSSGQGAETQYF
J: TRBJ2-5; V: TRBV23-1; CDR3: CASSRRAWEGQETQYF
J: TRBJ1-1; V: TRBV19; CDR3: CASSIEDNTVAFF
J: TRBJ2-5; V: TRBV25-1; CDR3: CASSEGFGVNF
J: TRBJ1-1; V: TRBV9; CDR3: CASSVDRYTEAFF
J: TRBJ2-3; V: TRBV5-1; CDR3: CASSDRTGSDTQYF
J: TRBJ1-3; V: TRBV10-3; CDR3: CAISDSNSGNTIYF
J: TRBJ2-3; V: TRBV11-2; CDR3: CASSRPSGARTDTQYF
J: TRBJ2-2; V: TRBV10-2; CDR3: CASKERNTGELFF
J: TRBJ2-1; V: TRBV7-2; CDR3: CASSPGGSYNEQFF
J: TRBJ1-2; V: TRBV20-1; CDR3: CSARDLGNYGYTF
J: TRBJ2-3; V: TRBV7-2; CDR3: CASSLASGSTDTQYF
J: TRBJ1-1; V: TRBV7-9; CDR3: CASSSPTDMNTEAFF
J: TRBJ1-2; V: TRBV27; CDR3: CASSFSREYGYTF
J: TRBJ2-1; V: TRBV12-3/TRBV12-4; CDR3: CASSSRGNEQFF
J: TRBJ1-2; V: TRBV5-6; CDR3: CASSLLGQRAFTF
J: TRBJ2-1; V: TRBV20-1; CDR3: CSARDIGQGIRNSYNEQFF
J: TRBJ1-6; V: TRBV20-1; CDR3: CSGRDTNNSPLHF
J: TRBJ1-1; V: TRBV6-1; CDR3: CASSLPGGMNTEAFF
J: TRBJ2-2; V: TRBV7-2; CDR3: CASSVKGQPYTGELFF
J: TRBJ1-3; V: TRBV7-6; CDR3: CASSQREALGNTIYF
J: TRBJ2-1; V: TRBV6-5; CDR3: CASSYRLAGLEKEFF
J: TRBJ2-1; V: TRBV12-3/TRBV12-4; CDR3: CASRSGGSSYNEQFF
J: TRBJ2-3; V: TRBV6-2/TRBV6-3; CDR3: CASTFSPSGTSTDTQYF
J: TRBJ1-2; V: TRBV6-5; CDR3: CASRWNYGYTF
J: TRBJ2-5; V: TRBV6-1; CDR3: CASSQGVRQETQYF